The text below deals with one T cell receptor beta chain. This entry belongs to a study of blood T cell repertoires in COVID-19. Study at large: COVID-19 samples, acute and convalescent, were from the United States, Italy and Spain. T cells, B-cell-depleted T cells, or PBMCs provided the cDNA or gDNA that served as material.

V lost 0 bases and J lost 8, with 14 bases in between. The germline V gene has CDR1 SGHDN and CDR2 FVKESK. The CDR3 is 15 amino acids. Methods used by the authors: Amplification from reference gene primers served as the basis for estimated nucleated cell counts. Sequencing was performed with immunoSEQ multiplex PCR; in TCRdb, only in-frame clones are kept and a portion is missing. That table supplies the V and J calls and clone size; D and trimming were determined from the DNA. This table holds fewer than 80,000 clones, 90% found once. Specimen: peripheral blood. The chain links TRBV14 to TRBJ1-3; TRBD1 is a possible D gene (5 bases). The clonotype was recovered from a man aged 50-59 years with acute or convalescent COVID-19. CDR3 amino acids: CASSQDQGFTDTIYF. CDR3 coding DNA: TGTGCCAGCAGCCAAGATCAGGGCTTTACGGACACCATATATTTT.